This section outlines one T cell receptor (beta chain) sequence together with its context. What it binds is unknown. One end of the junction fails to match germline, which may point to a read error. This entry is derived from a study of T cells in Graves' hyperthyroidism and ophthalmopathy. The study's findings and limits: A median 6.5 months before onset, the model predicted ophthalmopathy. Among clonotypes expanded in thyroid above 0.001, most were also found in blood.

Orbital computed tomography, thyroid ultrasound, serum thyroxine and TRAb, and clinical symptoms together informed the diagnoses. Researchers took RNA transcripts and amplified the TCR beta CDR3 regions from them. When the TCR CDR3 underwent first-round RT-PCR, the HTBI primer set was used. One entry per CDR3 protein results from TCRdb running MiXCR on the multiplex PCR reads. This repertoire shows a few hundred thousand distinct CDR3 sequences, around 42% found once; its top ten account for roughly 8.2%. The clonotype comes from a woman in her late teens or twenties with Graves' hyperthyroidism. The sequencing input was peripheral blood or thyroid tissue (not recorded which).

CDR3 coding DNA: TGTGCCAGCAGAGAAGAACAGGGGGCGAAGTACTTC. This translates into CASREEQGAKYF. This sequence joins TRBV6-1 and TRBJ2-7; TRBD1 matches at 9 bases. Germline CDR1 and CDR2: MNHNS and SASEGT. This CDR3 region has 12 residues.